The clone carrying this TCR beta chain was recorded a few times. No antigen is known for it. The entry originates in a study of sequential checkpoint blockade in melanoma. Treatment of the sample: randomized to nivolumab then ipilimumab (arm A) or the reverse (arm B). Per the germline V gene, CDR1 is ENHRY and CDR2 is SYGVKD. The germline V and J ends were trimmed by 3 bases and 0 bases, with 16 bases remaining between them. The length of the CDR3 is 17 residues. The study's findings and limits: Clinical benefit was about 30 times likelier when tumor T-cell fraction and clonality increased.

Repertoires were generated with immunoSEQ multiplex PCR, while TCRdb's copy carries only in-frame clones and drops some. The table has a few thousand clones, roughly 33% seen once. The origin of this receptor is a human donor with melanoma. The material sequenced was tumor tissue (inferred from file names), taken from a patient given nivolumab and ipilimumab in sequence. The chain recombines TRBV10-3 with TRBJ2-3; D possibly uses TRBD1 or TRBD2 (6 bases each). For the CDR3, the DNA is TGTGCCATCAGTGACCCTGTCCGGGGGCCTAGCACAGATACGCAGTATTTT. It translates to CAISDPVRGPSTDTQYF.